Sequencing of this T cell receptor beta chain was carried out in a study of long-term antiretroviral therapy in people with HIV. Study results and limitations: Clones that had undergone expansion before ART dominated the repertoire at all time points. Comparison with controls showed narrower CDR3 length ranges in HIV repertoires.

A word on this clone: Its antigen is unidentified.

With survey level as its setting, the immunoSEQ assay was v3.0. The repertoire was sequenced with immunoSEQ multiplex PCR; TCRdb's copy has only in-frame clones and lacks some. This table has over 30,000 clones, around 72% appearing once. The CDR3 has 14 amino acids. Looked up from germline, CDR1 is SQVTM and CDR2 is ANQGSEA. The germline V and J ends were trimmed by 4 bases and 1 base, with 11 bases remaining between them. V usage is TRBV29-1 and J usage is TRBJ2-1; unclear D gene. This TCR came from a woman aged 45-65 years with HIV. The source material was unsorted PBMCs, sampled 3.1 years after starting antiretroviral therapy. The CDR3 nucleotides read TGCAGCGTTGTTCGGATAGGATCCTACAATGAGCAGTTCTTC. Translating it yields CSVVRIGSYNEQFF.